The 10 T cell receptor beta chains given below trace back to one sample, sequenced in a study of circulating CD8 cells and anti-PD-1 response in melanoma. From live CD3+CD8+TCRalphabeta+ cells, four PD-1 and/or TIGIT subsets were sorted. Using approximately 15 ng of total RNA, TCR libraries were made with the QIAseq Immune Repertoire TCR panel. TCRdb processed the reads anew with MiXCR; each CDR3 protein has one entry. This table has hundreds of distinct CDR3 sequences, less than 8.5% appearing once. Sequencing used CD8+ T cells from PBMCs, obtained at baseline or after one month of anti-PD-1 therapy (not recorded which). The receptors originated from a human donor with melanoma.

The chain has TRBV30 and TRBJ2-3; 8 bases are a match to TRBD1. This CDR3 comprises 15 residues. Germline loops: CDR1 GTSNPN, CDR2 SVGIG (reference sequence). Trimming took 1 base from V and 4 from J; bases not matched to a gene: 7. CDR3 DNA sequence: TGTGCCTGGAGTGCAACAGGGGGATTCGCAGATACGCAGTATTTT. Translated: CAWSATGGFADTQYF.

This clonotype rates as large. The CDR3 nucleotides are TGTGCCAGTAGTATTGGGAGGAACACTGAAGCTTTCTTT. Its translation: CASSIGRNTEAFF. V is TRBV19 and J is TRBJ1-1, with D unresolved. V lost 3 bases and J 1 base, leaving 6 bases between the germline ends. The CDR3 has 13 residues. The V gene's germline CDR1 is LNHDA and CDR2 SQIVND (reference sequence).

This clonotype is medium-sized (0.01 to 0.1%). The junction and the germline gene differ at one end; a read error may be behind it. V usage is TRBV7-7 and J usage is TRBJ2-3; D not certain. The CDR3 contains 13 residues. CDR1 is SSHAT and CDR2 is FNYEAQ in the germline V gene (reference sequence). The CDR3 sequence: CASSPDPTYTQYF. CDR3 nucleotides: TGTGCTAGCAGCCCCGACCCTACCTATACGCAGTATTTT. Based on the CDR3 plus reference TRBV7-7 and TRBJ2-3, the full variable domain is GAGVSQSPRYKVTKRGQDVTLRCDPISSHATLYWYQQALGQGPEFLTYFNYEAQPDKSGLPSDRFSAERPEGSISTLTIQRTEQRDSAMYRCASSPDPTYTQYFGPGTRLTVL.

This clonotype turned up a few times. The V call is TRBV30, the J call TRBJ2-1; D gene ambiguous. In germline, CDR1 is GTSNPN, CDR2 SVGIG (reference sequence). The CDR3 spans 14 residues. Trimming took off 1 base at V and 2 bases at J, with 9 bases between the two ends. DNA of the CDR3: TGTGCCTGGAGTGGACCGGCTACCTACAATGAGCAGTTCTTC. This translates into CAWSGPATYNEQFF.

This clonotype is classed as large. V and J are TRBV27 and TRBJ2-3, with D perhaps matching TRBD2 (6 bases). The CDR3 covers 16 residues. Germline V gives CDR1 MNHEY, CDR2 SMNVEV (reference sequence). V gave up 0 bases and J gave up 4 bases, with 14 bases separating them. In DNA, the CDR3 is TGTGCCAGCAGTTTATCAGAAAGGGGCGGGGCAGATACGCAGTATTTT. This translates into CASSLSERGGADTQYF.

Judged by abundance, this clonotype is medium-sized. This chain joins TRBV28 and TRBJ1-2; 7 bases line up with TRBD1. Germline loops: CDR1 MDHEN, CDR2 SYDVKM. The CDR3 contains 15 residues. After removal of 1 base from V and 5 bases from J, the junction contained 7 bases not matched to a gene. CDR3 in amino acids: CASSLFSGGWYGYTF. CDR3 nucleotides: TGTGCCAGCAGTTTATTCTCAGGGGGATGGTATGGCTACACCTTC.

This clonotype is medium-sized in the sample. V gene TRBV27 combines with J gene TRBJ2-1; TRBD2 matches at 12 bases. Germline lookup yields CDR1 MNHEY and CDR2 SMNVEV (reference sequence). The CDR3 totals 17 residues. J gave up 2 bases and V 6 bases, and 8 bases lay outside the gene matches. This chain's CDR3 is CASSQHPSGGAYNEQFF. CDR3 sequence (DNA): TGTGCCAGCAGCCAACACCCTAGCGGGGGGGCCTACAATGAGCAGTTCTTC.

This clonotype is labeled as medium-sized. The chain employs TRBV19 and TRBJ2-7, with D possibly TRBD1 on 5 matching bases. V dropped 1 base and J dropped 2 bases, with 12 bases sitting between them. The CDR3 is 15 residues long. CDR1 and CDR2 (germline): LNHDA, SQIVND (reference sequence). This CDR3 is CASSIVLTGTYEQYF. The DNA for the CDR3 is TGTGCCAGTAGTATAGTTCTCACAGGTACCTACGAGCAGTACTTC.

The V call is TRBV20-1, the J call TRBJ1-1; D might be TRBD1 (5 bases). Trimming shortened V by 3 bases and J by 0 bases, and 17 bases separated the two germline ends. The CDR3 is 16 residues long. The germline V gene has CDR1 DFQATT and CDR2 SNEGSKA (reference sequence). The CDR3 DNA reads TGCAGTGCTAGTCGGCCAGGGCCATGGGTGAACACTGAAGCTTTCTTT. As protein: CSASRPGPWVNTEAFF.

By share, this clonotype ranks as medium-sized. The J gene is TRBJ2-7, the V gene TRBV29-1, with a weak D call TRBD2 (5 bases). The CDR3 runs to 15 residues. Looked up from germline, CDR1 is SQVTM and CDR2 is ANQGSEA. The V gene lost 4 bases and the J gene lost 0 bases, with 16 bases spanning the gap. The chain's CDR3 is CSVVLGSGSSYEQYF. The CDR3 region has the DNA TGCAGCGTTGTGCTAGGAAGCGGAAGCTCCTACGAGCAGTACTTC.